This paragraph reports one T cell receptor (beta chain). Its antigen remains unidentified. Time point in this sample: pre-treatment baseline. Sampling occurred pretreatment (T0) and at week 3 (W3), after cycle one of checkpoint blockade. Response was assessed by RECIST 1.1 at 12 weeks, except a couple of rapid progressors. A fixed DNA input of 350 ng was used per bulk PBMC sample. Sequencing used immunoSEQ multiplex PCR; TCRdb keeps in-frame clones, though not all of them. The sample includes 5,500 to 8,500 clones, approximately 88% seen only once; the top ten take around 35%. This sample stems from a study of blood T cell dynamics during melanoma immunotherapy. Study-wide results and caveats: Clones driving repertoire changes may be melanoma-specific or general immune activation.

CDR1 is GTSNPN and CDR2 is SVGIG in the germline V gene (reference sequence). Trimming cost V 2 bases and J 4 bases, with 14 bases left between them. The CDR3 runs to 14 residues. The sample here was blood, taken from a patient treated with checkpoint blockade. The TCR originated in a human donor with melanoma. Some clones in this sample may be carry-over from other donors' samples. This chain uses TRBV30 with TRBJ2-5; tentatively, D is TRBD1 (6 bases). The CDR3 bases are TGTGCCTGGAGTACAAGGGGGAGTCCAGAGACCCAGTACTTC. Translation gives CAWSTRGSPETQYF.